The clone carrying this T cell receptor (beta chain) was detected ten times or more. V dropped 0 bases and J dropped 2 bases, with 13 bases sitting between them. The length of the CDR3 is 16 residues. Germline V gene lookup returns CDR1 ENHRY and CDR2 SYGVKD. TCRdb reprocessed the 5' RACE reads with MiXCR, giving one entry per CDR3 protein. This table has fewer than 350,000 distinct CDR3 sequences, about 20% appearing once. The data derive from a study of T-cell memory formation after mild COVID-19. In the study overall: Among the donors, TCR clusters were largely specific to each donor.

The specimen sequenced was PBMCs or a T cell subset sorted from them (not recorded which). The sequence came from a young man who had mild COVID-19 (a few samples of this study predate the infection). Cell type and time point are not known. This rearrangement joins TRBV10-3 to TRBJ2-5; D assignment may be TRBD1 or TRBD2 (5 bases each). CDR3 bases: TGTGCCATCAGTGAGTCGAAGGGACCGTCACAAGAGACCCAGTACTTC. Its translation: CAISESKGPSQETQYF.